What follows describes a single T cell receptor beta chain. What it binds is unknown. Profiled with immunoSEQ multiplex PCR; TCRdb holds only in-frame clones, not every one. The sample carries 850,000 to 1,200,000 clones, roughly 75% recorded once. From germline, CDR1 is SGHRS and CDR2 YFSETQ. V trimming: 1 base; J trimming: 5 bases; junction bases outside the gene matches: 9. CDR3 length: 16 amino acids. Participating donors were healthy, HIV-negative adults free of recent acute infections or vaccinations. The donors were all Caucasian adults (living in Nashville, Tennessee). This specimen belongs to a study of shared clonotypes between healthy human individuals. In the study overall: A couple of women and three men aged 18 to 49 served as donors.

The study's findings and limits: In contrast to clonotypes shared by all four donors, non-shared clonotypes had lower generation probabilities.

Sequenced sample: memory CD4+ T cells sorted from blood. Specified subset: CD45RA-negative fraction. This TCR was sampled from a man aged 18 to 35 in good health. The chain joins TRBV5-1 to TRBJ2-7; TRBD2 matches 10 bases. CDR3 loop: CASSLRASGRNNEQYF. The CDR3 nucleotides are TGCGCCAGCAGCTTGAGGGCTAGCGGGAGAAATAACGAGCAGTACTTC.